The present TCR beta chain was sequenced within a study of T cell responses to AZD1222 COVID-19 vaccine. The data were produced by immunoSEQ multiplex PCR, yet TCRdb's version contains in-frame clones alone and is incomplete. The profile shows more than 90,000 clones, over 75% of them singletons. The receptor was isolated from an adult who received the AZD1222 COVID-19 vaccine. The sample was peripheral blood, taken 28 days after the second AZD1222 dose.

The CDR3, as DNA: TGTGCCAGTAGTATTGGGACAGGGGGAGTCACCGGGGAGCTGTTTTTT. It translates to CASSIGTGGVTGELFF. The rearrangement uses TRBV19 and TRBJ2-2, with 11 positions matching TRBD1. The ends lost 3 bases at V and 4 bases at J; junction bases unmatched: 4. Germline V gene data show CDR1 as LNHDA and CDR2 as SQIVND (reference sequence). The CDR3 consists of 16 residues.